This TCR beta chain derives from a study of blood T cell repertoires in COVID-19. Whole-study context: The origin of the acute and convalescent COVID-19 samples was the United States, Italy and Spain. PBMCs, B-cell-depleted T cells, or T cells provided the cDNA or gDNA that made up the material.

Original processing notes: Amplifying reference gene primers gave estimates of nucleated cell counts. The table came from immunoSEQ multiplex PCR; TCRdb's copy has only in-frame clones and leaves some out. D and trimming were read from the DNA, whereas the V and J calls and clone size are those reported in that table. The sample consists of fewer than 85,000 clones, around 88% of them appearing once. Trimming cost V 1 base and J 11 bases; bases outside gene matches: 13. The CDR3 covers 16 residues. Germline V CDR1 and CDR2: SGHDT, YYEEEE. The clonotype comes from an older woman with acute or convalescent COVID-19. The sample comprised peripheral blood. The chain couples TRBV5-6 to TRBJ2-3; TRBD2 aligns across 10 bases. The CDR3 here is CASSLYVAGGLREQYF. As DNA, the CDR3 is TGTGCCAGCAGCTTGTATGTAGCGGGGGGCCTCCGTGAGCAGTATTTT.